What follows describes a single T cell receptor beta chain. The antigen remains unidentified. Generated by immunoSEQ multiplex PCR, the TCRdb table keeps only in-frame clones and is missing some. The sample includes under 100,000 clones, around 86% of them seen just once. The data were taken from a study of T cell responses to AZD1222 COVID-19 vaccine. Overall study context: Pooled together were second doses at about 4 or about 12 weeks. Study results and caveats: Clonal diversity may have been underestimated in mostly white British donors.

This CDR3 has 15 amino acids. V shed 7 bases and J 10 bases; nucleotides not matched to a gene: 14. Germline V gives CDR1 MDHEN, CDR2 SYDVKM. The TCR comes from an adult in good health. V usage is TRBV28 and J usage is TRBJ2-3; the match to TRBD2 covers 10 bases. Sample: peripheral blood, taken on day 0 of AZD1222 vaccination. The DNA for the CDR3 is TGTGCCAGCACACTACTAGCGGGACCCGGAGGGGCGCAGTATTTT. This encodes CASTLLAGPGGAQYF.